This is a list of T cell receptor beta chains from one sample in a study of blood T cell repertoires in COVID-19. The data were produced by immunoSEQ multiplex PCR, yet TCRdb's version contains in-frame clones alone and is incomplete. The sample holds roughly 120,000 clones, around 85% seen once. The sequencing input was peripheral blood. Receptor source: a man in his forties or fifties with acute or convalescent COVID-19. The CDR3 runs from the conserved cysteine through the conserved F or W. The order of the fields is D gene, clone size, J gene, V gene, CDR3 protein, CDR3 DNA. D genes are given only for firm matches. The size field is filled for only some rows; it gives once, few, many or a size class.

. . TRBJ2-2 TRBV25-1 CASSESGIVVTGELFF TGTGCCAGCAGTGAGTCAGGGATAGTTGTAACCGGGGAGCTGTTTTTT
. once TRBJ1-1 TRBV3-1/TRBV3-2 CASNFQGRNTEAFF TGTGCCAGCAACTTCCAGGGGAGGAACACTGAAGCTTTCTTT
. . TRBJ1-1 TRBV5-1 CASSLRDTAPGTEAFF TGCGCCAGCAGCTTAAGGGACACAGCTCCGGGCACTGAAGCTTTCTTT
TRBD1 . TRBJ2-2 TRBV5-1 CASSLGTGNTGELFF TGCGCCAGCAGCTTAGGGACAGGGAACACCGGGGAGCTGTTTTTT
TRBD2 . TRBJ2-5 TRBV2 CATGWGGLETQYF TGTGCCACCGGATGGGGGGGGTTGGAGACCCAGTACTTC
TRBD2 . TRBJ2-3 TRBV27 CASSFLAGLSTDTQYF TGTGCCAGCAGTTTCCTAGCGGGCCTTAGCACAGATACGCAGTATTTT
. . TRBJ1-5 TRBV9 CASSGKGVSGNQPQHF TGTGCCAGCAGCGGTAAAGGAGTTTCCGGCAATCAGCCCCAGCATTTT
TRBD1 once TRBJ2-2 TRBV23-1 CASSQPGQGPGELFF TGCGCCAGCAGTCAACCGGGACAGGGGCCCGGGGAGCTGTTTTTT
TRBD2 . TRBJ2-5 TRBV9 CASSGTSGGETQYF TGTGCCAGCAGTGGGACTAGCGGGGGGGAGACCCAGTACTTC
. . TRBJ1-1 TRBV5-6 CASSLARGEAFF TGTGCCAGCAGCTTGGCCAGGGGTGAAGCTTTCTTT
TRBD2 . TRBJ2-3 TRBV7-9 CASSSRSSGTHTDTQYF TGTGCCAGCAGCTCGAGGTCTAGCGGAACCCACACAGATACGCAGTATTTT
TRBD1 . TRBJ1-2 TRBV9 CASSVGQGNYGYTF TGTGCCAGCAGCGTAGGACAGGGTAACTATGGCTACACCTTC
. few TRBJ2-1 TRBV5-1 CASSLGTQSHNEQFF TGCGCCAGCAGCTTGGGAACACAGTCCCACAATGAGCAGTTCTTC